This TCR beta chain stems from a study of cytomegalovirus exposure and HLA in healthy donors (dated by TCRdb to about 2017). Background on the whole study: A later analysis indicated that the roughly 120 validation repertoires were generated on the platform also employed for the approximately 700 repertoires of the first cohort. To predict cytomegalovirus infection status, the study combined high-throughput TCR immunosequencing, statistical association of individual TCRs with disease status, and machine learning. Besides the first cohort of 550 to 750 subjects, a separate validation cohort made up of roughly 120 different subjects was used. The study aimed to test whether cataloging public T cell receptors could reveal signatures of past pathogen exposure.

The donors belonged to the validation cohort of 120 subjects, which was separate from the approximately 680-subject first cohort. The paper as a whole reports these results and caveats: Of the cluster scores, roughly 93% were above 0 in a later analysis, which found that TCRs clustered in the first cohort also tended to co-occur in the 120 validation repertoires. It was suggested by the authors that the approach could potentially be generalized to other disease states and immunological phenotypes. A total of 150 or so TCR beta chains were listed by the study as associated with cytomegalovirus. A few of the identified cytomegalovirus-associated TCR beta chains were confirmed in vitro to be specific for cytomegalovirus antigens. A later analysis had no HLA typing for the validation cohort, so co-occurrence there was scored across all 110 or so repertoires. In both the original and validation cohorts, the classifier was reported to diagnose cytomegalovirus status with high specificity and sensitivity. Most TCR sequences were observed very rarely across donors, whereas some public TCRs were present in many individuals.

Concerning this clone itself: Its antigen is currently not known. No much larger clonotype is one base removed from it; base qualities were not supplied.

V trim: 0 bases; J trim: 6 bases; unmatched bases: 4. For CDR1 and CDR2, the germline V gene (reference sequence) lists LNHNV and YYDKDF. The CDR3 sequence holds 15 residues, the cysteine and phenylalanine included. Solely the CDR3 DNA is kept, with 45 bases framed from the first base. The method was the immunoSEQ multiplex PCR assay. Turning to the authors' computational methods: A statistical classification framework was built to diagnose cytomegalovirus status from the catalog of TCR beta chain sequences. Here the immuneACCESS table is served through TCRdb, limited to in-frame sequences with V and J called. Missing clones are a known gap in these copies; in checked studies unresolved V genes cover under half, and the rest lacks a known reason. Clone size and the V and J calls come from that table; the DNA yielded D and trimming. The sample records over 150,000 clones, approximately 84% of which are singletons. Together, the top ten hold approximately 3% of the sample.

The sequenced sample consisted of PBMCs. In this chain, TRBV15 is recombined with TRBJ1-2, and TRBD1 aligns with 10 junction nucleotides. The receptor was isolated from a woman under 30 in good health and CMV-seropositive. The CDR3 loop reads CATSREFGTGDGYTF. The bases are TGTGCCACCAGCAGAGAATTTGGGACAGGGGATGGCTACACCTTC.